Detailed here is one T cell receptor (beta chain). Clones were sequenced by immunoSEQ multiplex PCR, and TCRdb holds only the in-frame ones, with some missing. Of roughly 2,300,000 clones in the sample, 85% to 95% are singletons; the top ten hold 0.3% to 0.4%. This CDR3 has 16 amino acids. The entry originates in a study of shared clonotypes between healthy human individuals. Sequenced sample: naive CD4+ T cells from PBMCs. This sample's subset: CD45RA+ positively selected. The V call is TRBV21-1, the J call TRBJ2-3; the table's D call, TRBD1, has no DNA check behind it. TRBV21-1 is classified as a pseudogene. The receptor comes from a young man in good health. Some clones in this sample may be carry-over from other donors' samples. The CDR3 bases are TGTGCCAGCAGCAAAGTTCGGACAGGGGTGACAGATACGCAGTATTTT. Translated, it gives CASSKVRTGVTDTQYF.